A single sample gave rise to the 16 T cell receptor beta chains below, sequenced in a study of T cell clones after liver transplantation. The data were produced by immunoSEQ multiplex PCR, yet TCRdb's version contains in-frame clones alone and is incomplete. Among approximately 22,000 clones, under 95% were seen once, and the ten largest hold approximately 25%. Specimen: CD8+ T cells from blood, collected less than 28 months after liver transplant. Receptors were obtained from a human patient who received a liver transplant. Some T cells may arise from the graft donor.

The chain recombines TRBV18 with TRBJ1-1; tentatively, D is TRBD1 (5 bases). The CDR3 length is 17 residues. Germline CDR1 is KGHSH and CDR2 is LQKENI. Trimming took 5 bases from V and 1 from J, leaving 20 bases between them. CDR3 sequence: CASSSPDRLTKNTEAFF. The CDR3 DNA reads TGTGCCAGCTCATCCCCAGACAGACTAACAAAGAACACTGAAGCTTTCTTT.

The chain employs TRBV4-1 and TRBJ2-7; D not resolved. The CDR3 covers 14 residues. Germline V gene lookup returns CDR1 MGHRA and CDR2 YSYEKL. Between the trimmed V and J ends, which lost 3 bases and 0 bases, there was a span of 9 bases. CDR3 in amino acids: CASSQSLSSYEQYF. The DNA for the CDR3 is TGCGCCAGCAGCCAGAGCCTTAGCTCCTACGAGCAGTACTTC.

This clone was recorded once. The rearrangement joins TRBV27 to TRBJ2-5; 7 bases match TRBD1. Germline V gene data show CDR1 as MNHEY and CDR2 as SMNVEV (reference sequence). The ends lost 6 bases at V and 1 base at J; junction bases unmatched: 5. The CDR3 covers 14 residues. The CDR3 nucleotides are TGTGCCAGCAGCCCTGGGACAGCCCAAGAGACCCAGTACTTC. This encodes CASSPGTAQETQYF.

The chain has TRBV7-9 and TRBJ2-3; D possibly corresponds to TRBD2 (5 bases). Trimming left V 0 bases short and J 0 bases short, with 7 bases between. Germline V gives CDR1 SEHNR, CDR2 FQNEAQ (reference sequence). The CDR3 sequence is 15 residues long. The CDR3 is CASSLASGSTDTQYF. The CDR3 DNA sequence: TGTGCCAGCAGCTTAGCCAGCGGCAGCACAGATACGCAGTATTTT.

The rearrangement joins TRBV18 to TRBJ1-2, with D unclear. V lost 3 bases, J lost 0 bases, and 11 bases lay in between. This CDR3 is built from 15 residues. In germline, CDR1 is KGHSH, CDR2 LQKENI. Here the CDR3 reads CASSPVGEPNYGYTF. The DNA for the CDR3 is TGTGCCAGCTCACCGGTTGGCGAACCTAACTATGGCTACACCTTC.

This chain uses TRBV13 with TRBJ2-3; D is unresolved. V lost 4 bases to trimming and J lost 2 bases, with 7 bases between them. The CDR3 is made up of 13 amino acids. Germline lookup yields CDR1 PRHDT and CDR2 FYEKMQ (reference sequence). For the CDR3, the DNA is TGTGCCAGCAGCTCAGAAACCACAGATACGCAGTATTTT. Its translation: CASSSETTDTQYF.

J is TRBJ1-2 and V is TRBV5-6, with D tentatively TRBD1 (5 bases). The CDR3 is made up of 13 amino acids. V lost 4 bases, J lost 7 bases, and 14 bases lay in between. Germline V gene lookup returns CDR1 SGHDT and CDR2 YYEEEE. The CDR3 loop is CASSLDITGGYTF. DNA for the CDR3: TGTGCCAGCAGCCTGGACATTACAGGTGGCTACACCTTC.

The chain uses TRBV7-2 and TRBJ2-3, with 7 bases aligning to TRBD2. The CDR3 loop spans 17 amino acids. With V trimmed by 1 base and J by 0 bases, 7 bases remained unmatched. Germline assignment: CDR1 SGHTA and CDR2 FQGNSA. The CDR3 DNA reads as TGTGCCAGCAGCTTAGTAGGCGGGACTATAAGCACAGATACGCAGTATTTT. Its protein is CASSLVGGTISTDTQYF.

The chain combines TRBV29-1 with TRBJ1-5; D uncertain. The CDR3 consists of 12 residues. Germline loops: CDR1 SQVTM, CDR2 ANQGSEA. CDR3 loop: CSDKTRDQPQHF. As DNA, the CDR3 is TGCAGTGACAAAACTAGGGATCAGCCCCAGCATTTT.

The chain has TRBV29-1 and TRBJ1-2, with D perhaps TRBD1 (6 bases). The CDR3 length is 11 residues. The V end was cut by 6 bases, the J end by 6 bases, with 11 bases between. Germline V CDR1 and CDR2: SQVTM, ANQGSEA. CDR3 region: CSVTGYNGYTF. CDR3 nucleotide sequence: TGCAGCGTCACAGGGTATAATGGCTACACCTTC.

CDR3 region: CASSQERGARTEAFF. The CDR3 DNA is TGCGCCAGCAGCCAAGAACGGGGGGCGCGAACTGAAGCTTTCTTT. The chain carries TRBV4-3 and TRBJ1-1; D is possibly TRBD1 (6 bases). Looked up from germline, CDR1 is LGHNA and CDR2 is YSLEER. The CDR3 has 15 amino acids. Trimming took off 0 bases at V and 5 bases at J, with 13 bases between the two ends.

V gene TRBV9 combines with J gene TRBJ2-3; D unclear. The CDR3 contains 11 residues. Germline values: CDR1 SGDLS, CDR2 YYNGEE. V gave up 3 bases and J gave up 7 bases, with 6 bases separating them. The CDR3 DNA is TGTGCCAGCAGCGCTACGAATACGCAGTATTTT. It yields the protein CASSATNTQYF.

The chain uses TRBV7-6 and TRBJ2-5; D is unresolved. There are 14 residues in the CDR3. Trimming removed 5 bases from V and 0 bases from J, with 10 bases in between. CDR1 is SGHVS, CDR2 FNYEAQ, per germline. The CDR3 nucleotides are TGTGCCAGCAGCGAGAACGTGAACCAAGAGACCCAGTACTTC. Translated, it gives CASSENVNQETQYF.

The chain recombines TRBV27 with TRBJ2-7; 8 nucleotides align to TRBD2. The ends lost 5 bases at V and 6 bases at J; junction bases unmatched: 12. The CDR3 runs 15 residues. Germline lookup yields CDR1 MNHEY and CDR2 SMNVEV (reference sequence). In DNA, the CDR3 is TGTGCCAGCAGTAACAGACTAGCGAGAGAGTTCGAGCAGTACTTC. Residues: CASSNRLAREFEQYF.

The chain carries TRBV5-4 and TRBJ2-7; D unclear. Trimming pared 0 bases from V and 2 bases from J, leaving 3 bases between. Germline assignment: CDR1 SGHNT and CDR2 YYREEE (reference sequence). The CDR3 extends over 12 amino acids. The CDR3 region has the DNA TGTGCCAGCAGCTTGGGGGCCTACGAGCAGTACTTC. It yields the protein CASSLGAYEQYF.

The rearrangement uses TRBV2 and TRBJ1-1; D remains unclear. CDR1 SNHLY and CDR2 FYNNEI come from the germline V gene. The V end lost 6 bases, the J end lost 8 bases, and 7 bases lay between the germline ends. The CDR3 consists of 10 residues. CDR3 sequence (DNA): TGTGCCAGCAGAGGGCAGGAAGCTTTCTTT. Its protein product is CASRGQEAFF.